This section outlines one T cell receptor beta chain sequence together with its context. The target of this receptor is not known. Base qualities were left out, and no much larger clone turns up one base away. Library preparation employed the immunoSEQ multiplex PCR assay. The multiplex PCR relied on a mix of 60 forward primers for TCR Vbeta segments and 13 reverse primers for TCR Jbeta segments. Amplification of the CDR3 region of rearranged TCR beta genes was performed with a multiplex PCR assay on genomic DNA. The amplified TCR beta libraries were sequenced on the Illumina HiSeq System as 87-base-pair reads. Regarding the original processing steps: A later analysis counted some 74 million unique TCR beta chains across the 666 repertoires, and some 11 million of these chains were shared by at least two donors. A nearest-neighbor algorithm error-corrected the raw reads and collapsed the reads into unique sequences, merging closely related sequences to remove PCR and sequencing errors. V, D and J gene segments were assigned by aligning CDR3 sequences to IMGT reference sequences. For a sequence to be retained, a match of at least six nucleotides to both a V gene segment and a J gene segment was required. A rearrangement was called productive if the CDR3 had no stop codons and remained in frame with V and J, and every other rearrangement was called non-productive. Following IMGT convention, CDR3 was defined as the stretch from the second conserved V-encoded cysteine to the conserved J-encoded phenylalanine. Sequences without an unambiguous match to a single V gene segment were excluded from the earlier analysis of about 640 of the donors. In an earlier analysis of several hundred of the donors, a V segment was called functional when productive rearrangements were above 56.7%, and segregating when the standard deviation between donors exceeded 5%. A statistical classification framework was built to diagnose cytomegalovirus status from the catalog of TCR beta chain sequences. V and J gene assignment, in a later analysis, came from comparing TCR nucleotide sequences with IMGT/GENE-DB human TR gene sequences. The TCRdist pipeline was used in a later analysis to assign CDR3 sequences and most-parsimonious VDJ recombination scenarios. In a later analysis, each TCR beta chain was defined by its CDR3 amino acid sequence together with its V-gene family, and reads without a unique V-gene family were excluded. In a later analysis, 450 to 600 highly shared, low-generation-probability nucleotide sequences were removed to address suspected cross-contamination and a sequencing artifact. In a later analysis, a clonal expansion index was calculated for each public chain from normalized within-repertoire ranks of inferred template counts. Generation probabilities in a later analysis came from a VDJ recombination model fitted to out-of-frame rearrangements, and those results were checked against IGoR. In a later analysis, hypergeometric tests were used to score TCR-TCR, TCR-HLA and TCR-CMV co-occurrence, with a repertoire-size bias correction applied to TCR pairs. To estimate false discovery rates, a later analysis permuted the HLA or CMV assignments 20 times. In a later analysis, co-occurring TCRs were grouped with DBSCAN, and TCRdist sequence similarity was added when clustering was performed within HLA-allele-positive subsets. Repertoires with fewer than 30,000 or more than 120,000 public chains were left out of co-occurrence clustering, as were a few repertoires with anomalous nucleotide sharing. The table was pulled from immuneACCESS by TCRdb, which kept in-frame rearrangements only. Such tables lose some clones; where checked, under half of the loss comes from unresolved V genes, and the rest has no known cause. D and trimming come from the DNA, and the V and J calls and clone size come from that table. In all, the sample holds approximately 140,000 clones, and around 84% of those were seen once. Under 3% of the sample belongs to the ten largest clones.

These data originate in a study of cytomegalovirus exposure and HLA in healthy donors (dated by TCRdb to about 2017). Background on the whole study: In an earlier analysis of roughly 500 of the donors, 276 Gb of sequence data and 100 million or so unique TCR beta sequences from roughly 200 million T cells were reported. An early release that covered about 600 HLA-typed donors contained approximately 290 gigabases of sequencing data and some 87 million unique TCR sequences. Of the 350 to 450 genotyped donors, 75% to 85% were placed in the genetic ancestry cluster associated with self-reported Caucasian donors. The study aimed to test whether signatures of past pathogen exposure could be identified by cataloging public T cell receptors. The study profiled the T cell repertoires of 500 to 800 subjects by immunosequencing and related them to cytomegalovirus serostatus. A separate validation cohort of 100 to 150 different subjects was used in addition to the roughly 720-subject first cohort. High-throughput TCR immunosequencing, statistical association of individual TCRs with disease status, and machine learning were combined to predict cytomegalovirus infection status. A later analysis re-analyzed previously published TCR beta repertoires from about 600 donors and added high-resolution HLA genotyping to study TCR occurrence patterns. Rather than using new phenotypic data, the later analysis identified candidate immune exposures from TCR beta sequences and from how often those sequences occurred across donors. An earlier analysis of around 580 of the donors used high-throughput TCR beta sequencing to judge whether each TCR beta V gene segment behaved as functional or pseudogenic. Donor age, sex, ethnicity and CMV serostatus were compiled alongside the repertoire data. Genome-wide SNP genotypes for about three fifths of the roughly 670 donors were used in a later genetic analysis, which treated that subset as a discovery cohort. Every repertoire in the discovery cohort had been generated on one and the same sequencing platform. HLA typing included class I and class II loci at four-digit resolution. The number of donors typed differed by locus, with 629-630 for A, B, C, DRB1 and DQB1, roughly 520 for DQA1, about 610 for DPA1, and 450 to 480 for DPB1. Several DR-DQ haplotypes were handled as single units for association and clustering because linkage in the cohort was strong. Among 300 to 450 genotyped donors of the cohort, an average of about 240,000 unique TCR beta nucleotide sequences were sequenced per donor, roughly 18% of them non-productive.

The junction shows trimming of 4 bases on V and 0 bases on J, plus 4 bases between the germline ends. From the germline V gene, CDR1 is MNHEY and CDR2 is SVGAGI. Including the terminal cysteine and phenylalanine, the CDR3 comprises 13 residues. CDR3 DNA is the only sequence kept; it has 39 bases, read in frame from the first base. Study-wide findings and limitations: According to a later analysis, TCR association rates differed among HLA loci, with DRB1 alleles showing the most associated TCRs and HLA-C alleles showing the fewest. A further reported finding was that TCR beta sequences accurately predicted the HLA-A and HLA-B alleles for most subjects in the first cohort. Compared with the approximately 600-donor mean, donors in an Asian-associated ancestry cluster had fewer N-insertions in productive TCRs, according to a later genetic analysis. Three of the identified cytomegalovirus-associated TCR beta chains were confirmed in vitro to be specific for cytomegalovirus antigens. An association between a missense DCLRE1C variant and V-gene and J-gene trimming of TCR beta chains was found in a later genetic analysis and replicated in an independent cohort. Compared with equally common non-associated chains, HLA-associated TCR beta chains in a later analysis were more clonally expanded and had lower generation probabilities. Linkage disequilibrium might explain the correlated functional status among segregating V segments, but an unknown experimental factor could not be excluded. The study listed approximately 160 TCR beta chains as associated with cytomegalovirus. Most TCR sequences were observed very rarely across donors, whereas some public TCRs were present in many individuals. In a later analysis, several top co-occurrence clusters were reported to appear linked to parvovirus B19, influenza, CMV and Epstein-Barr virus. The classifier was reported to diagnose cytomegalovirus status with high specificity and sensitivity in both the original cohort and the validation cohort. A later analysis associated roughly 17,000 TCR beta sequences with specific HLA alleles at a false discovery rate of 0.05. According to the authors, the approach could potentially be generalized to other disease states and immunological phenotypes. In an earlier analysis of approximately 590 of the donors, most TCR beta V segments were observed in productive rearrangements about 90% or about 30% of the time, broadly matching IMGT annotations. Because HLA typing was missing for some donors at each locus, association tests included only the typed subset. Assigning TCR associations to individual alleles was difficult when HLA alleles, especially DR and DQ, strongly co-occurred. Roughly uniform sequencing depth across donors was assumed in presence/absence analyses, although this assumption may not hold. Because counts were too low, seventeen rarely observed V segments, including chromosome 9 orphons, were excluded from the earlier analysis of roughly 580 of the donors. Most CMV-associated TCR beta chains appeared to be HLA-restricted in a later analysis, and the HLA associations seemed to be driven largely by CMV exposure. The 87-base-pair reads could not distinguish some IMGT-functional V segments, including TRBV6-2 and TRBV6-3, so those segments were excluded. The sequencing pipeline was judged likely to have produced a cluster of highly shared sequence variants as a technical artifact. Immune exposure information for the cohort was limited to CMV serostatus. Only TCR beta chains were sequenced in this cohort, and the absence of alpha or paired-chain data limited detectable features.

The cohort comprised fewer than 750 healthy bone marrow donors. At the time of sampling, all cohort members were nominally healthy, though unrecorded immune exposures were likely present. The donor tested CMV seropositive and was one of the 289 seropositive cohort members. A peripheral blood sample was provided by each donor, and peripheral blood mononuclear cells were used for TCR beta sequencing. The Qiagen DNeasy Blood Extraction Kit was used to extract genomic DNA from the blood cell samples. The sequence joins TRBV6-5 to TRBJ1-3; the D gene is unclear. What was sequenced was PBMCs. The TCR sequence derives from a man aged 35 to 55 in good health and CMV-seropositive. The CDR3 region: CASSLSSGNTIYF. The nucleotide sequence is given as TGTGCCAGCAGTTTGAGCTCTGGAAACACCATATATTTT.